The present T cell receptor (beta chain) was sequenced within a study of T cell repertoires in cytomegalovirus infection. For the study at large: In public TCR beta signatures, there were indications of both CMV infection and matching HLA type. Study observations and caveats: HLA-C-restricted CMV clonotypes gave the most frequent clonotype in two of eight donors.

The junction had 5 bases not matched to a gene; V was cut back by 1 base and J by 2 bases. This CDR3 has 16 amino acids. Germline assignment: CDR1 SEHNR and CDR2 FQNEAQ (reference sequence). This clonotype was found many times. Its matching antigen is unknown. Via MiXCR, TCRdb re-called the reads, giving one row per CDR3 protein. The profile shows about 300,000 distinct CDR3 sequences, around 9.1% of them singletons. The sample comprised PBMCs. The chain couples TRBV7-9 to TRBJ2-3; TRBD2 agrees at 8 bases. This clonotype was obtained from a human donor in good health (CMV status not recorded). Some clones in this sample may be carry-over from other donors' samples. CDR3 nucleotides: TGTGCCAGCAGCTTAGTAGCGGGGATGCACACAGATACGCAGTATTTT. Amino acid sequence: CASSLVAGMHTDTQYF.